The clone carrying this TCR beta chain was detected ten times or more. Antigen: not known. This entry belongs to a study of cytomegalovirus exposure and HLA in healthy donors. Both 60 Vbeta primers and 13 Jbeta primers went into the PCR. Measured with immunoSEQ multiplex PCR; TCRdb has only the in-frame clones, and not every one. Altogether around 200,000 clones are present, around four fifths being singletons, with the ten largest covering 1.7%. Study results and caveats: An Asian-associated ancestry cluster reportedly showed fewer N-insertions than the approximately 630-donor mean in a later analysis.

CDR1 SGHTA and CDR2 FQGTGA come from the germline V gene. The CDR3 spans 12 residues. V lost 3 bases and J lost 6, with 5 bases in between. The V gene is TRBV7-3, the J gene TRBJ2-2, with D perhaps TRBD2 (5 bases). The sequenced material came from PBMCs. The TCR sequence derives from a man aged 50-59 years in good health and CMV-seronegative. The chain's CDR3 is CASSFGAGELFF. The CDR3 nucleotides are TGTGCCAGCAGCTTCGGGGCCGGGGAGCTGTTTTTT.